Shown below are 14 T cell receptor beta chains from a single sample sequenced in a study of CD8+ T cells in alopecia areata (dated 2018 in TCRdb). The intended sense of this specimen's time point label: about four weeks on oral tofacitinib. The sample's treatment or condition label is to be understood as: oral pan-JAK inhibitor, 5-10 mg twice daily. The protocol used for the library was the immunoSEQ multiplex PCR assay. RNA was extracted from all samples and reverse transcribed into cDNA, which served as template for TCR sequencing. Drawn from immuneACCESS, this table holds only the in-frame rearrangements with V and J called that TCRdb kept. Clones are partly lost; checked studies trace under half to an unresolved V gene and leave the rest unexplained. Within this sample are around 70,000 clones, with over 25% of them counted one time only. The ten biggest clones cover approximately 15% of the sample.

Source: CD8+ T cells sorted from blood, taken at week 4, from a patient treated with tofacitinib. All receptors come from a human donor with alopecia areata.

There are a few counts of this clone. V is TRBV29-1 and J is TRBJ2-2; D call uncertain. The germline V gene has CDR1 SQVTM and CDR2 ANQGSEA. V lost 5 bases and J lost 4, with 11 bases in between. The CDR3 is 13 amino acids. The CDR3 DNA reads TGCAGCGTTATGGGTTTCGGCACCGGGGAGCTGTTTTTT. Translated: CSVMGFGTGELFF.

The genes are TRBV5-1 and TRBJ2-3, with TRBD2 identical over 7 bases. The germline V gene has CDR1 SGHRS and CDR2 YFSETQ. V lost 4 bases and J lost 4; bases outside the gene matches: 6. This CDR3 comprises 14 residues. CDR3 sequence: CASSLASGPDTQYF. DNA of the CDR3: TGCGCCAGCAGCCTCGCTAGCGGCCCAGATACGCAGTATTTT.

The chain links TRBV10-3 to TRBJ1-2, with TRBD1 matching 7 bases. V lost 3 bases, J lost 5 bases, and 6 bases stayed unmatched. CDR1 and CDR2 from the germline V gene are ENHRY and SYGVKD. The CDR3 covers 14 residues. CDR3 nucleotides: TGTGCCATCAGTGACTCCCAGGGGGGATATGGCTACACCTTC. Its protein product is CAISDSQGGYGYTF.

The chain combines TRBV30 with TRBJ2-7; D is perhaps TRBD2 (6 bases). The CDR3 covers 13 residues. Germline V lookup: CDR1 GTSNPN, CDR2 SVGIG (reference sequence). Deletions cut 0 bases from V and 5 bases from J, with 11 bases between. The CDR3 region is CAWSVTGVDEQYF. CDR3 nucleotide sequence: TGTGCCTGGAGTGTAACGGGAGTCGACGAGCAGTACTTC.

V and J are TRBV7-9 and TRBJ2-7; TRBD1 agrees at 9 bases. The CDR3 runs to 14 residues. Germline CDR1 reads SEHNR; CDR2 reads FQNEAQ (reference sequence). V was pared by 1 base and J by 3 bases, with 1 base of the junction left unmatched. The CDR3 here is CASSLVGQGYEQYF. The CDR3 nucleotides read TGTGCCAGCAGCTTAGTGGGACAGGGCTACGAGCAGTACTTC.

V gene TRBV7-8 combines with J gene TRBJ1-1; no definite D call. V was pared by 1 base and J by 0 bases, with 9 bases between. CDR1 is SGHVS and CDR2 is FQNEAQ in the germline V gene. The CDR3 extends over 15 amino acids. In nucleotides, the CDR3 is TGTGCCAGCAGCTTAGGACCGGGGTTGAACACTGAAGCTTTCTTT. Translating gives CASSLGPGLNTEAFF.

This clone was observed a handful of times. The gene calls are TRBV7-9 and TRBJ1-1; a weak D match, TRBD1 (5 bases). The CDR3 is made up of 15 amino acids. V dropped 2 bases and J dropped 3 bases, with 13 bases sitting between them. Germline lookup yields CDR1 SEHNR and CDR2 FQNEAQ (reference sequence). The CDR3 DNA reads as TGTGCCAGCAGCTTACGCCAGGGAGGGGACACTGAAGCTTTCTTT. This sequence encodes CASSLRQGGDTEAFF.

This clone was picked up a small number of times. This sequence joins TRBV30 and TRBJ1-1; 8 bases are a match to TRBD1. V lost 5 bases and J lost 8; bases outside the gene matches: 7. Germline CDR1 reads GTSNPN; CDR2 reads SVGIG (reference sequence). This CDR3 region has 12 residues. The CDR3 DNA follows: TGTGCCTGGGGACAGGGAGAACCCGAAGCTTTCTTT. This codes for CAWGQGEPEAFF.

This clone was observed a handful of times. V is TRBV5-1 and J is TRBJ2-7; TRBD1 matches at 11 bases. There are 16 residues in the CDR3. The ends lost 2 bases at V and 5 bases at J; junction bases unmatched: 9. Germline-derived CDR1 and CDR2 are SGHRS and YFSETQ. The CDR3 DNA reads as TGCGCCAGCAGCTTTGGACAGGGGGCTAGAATGGACGAGCAGTACTTC. This encodes CASSFGQGARMDEQYF.

The rearrangement joins TRBV9 to TRBJ2-7; no definite D call. Between the trimmed V and J ends, which lost 4 bases and 2 bases, there was a span of 16 bases. CDR1 is SGDLS, CDR2 YYNGEE, per germline. This CDR3 comprises 15 residues. CDR3 coding DNA: TGTGCCAGCAGCCCCCGAGGCGGTTCTCCCTACGAGCAGTACTTC. Protein product: CASSPRGGSPYEQYF.

V gene TRBV2 combines with J gene TRBJ1-2; D is perhaps TRBD1 (6 bases). V dropped 2 bases and J dropped 3 bases, with 19 bases sitting between them. Germline values: CDR1 SNHLY, CDR2 FYNNEI. The CDR3 is made up of 17 amino acids. The CDR3 loop reads CASSERWRGAPDYGYTF. The CDR3 nucleotides are TGTGCCAGCAGTGAACGGTGGCGGGGGGCGCCGGACTATGGCTACACCTTC.

This clone came up many times. This chain links TRBV7-9 with TRBJ2-1; TRBD1 might be the D (5 bases). The germline gives CDR1 SEHNR, CDR2 FQNEAQ (reference sequence). CDR3 length: 12 residues. Deletions cut 8 bases from V and 3 bases from J, with 8 bases between. Written as DNA, the CDR3 is TGTGCCAGCGACGACAGCTACAATGAGCAGTTCTTC. This sequence encodes CASDDSYNEQFF.

With respect to this clone: The sample has other DNA sequences that encode this CDR3 too. This chain links TRBV29-1 with TRBJ2-1; D is unclear. The CDR3 runs to 12 residues. V dropped 3 bases and J dropped 9 bases, with 12 bases sitting between them. Per germline, CDR1 SQVTM and CDR2 ANQGSEA. CDR3 residues: CSVDSSVREQFF. The CDR3 DNA reads as TGCAGCGTTGATTCCTCCGTTCGTGAGCAGTTCTTC.

J is TRBJ2-7 and V is TRBV30; D is uncertain. The ends were cut back, 1 base at V and 4 bases at J, with 14 bases in the middle. The CDR3 covers 14 residues. Per germline, CDR1 GTSNPN and CDR2 SVGIG (reference sequence). This chain's CDR3 is CAWSGTATPYEQYF. CDR3 coding DNA: TGTGCCTGGAGTGGGACCGCGACTCCTTACGAGCAGTACTTC.